One and the same sample provided the 14 T cell receptor beta chains below, sequenced in a study of cytomegalovirus exposure and HLA in healthy donors (dated by TCRdb to about 2017). The receptor library was made with the immunoSEQ multiplex PCR assay. For the multiplex PCR, a mixture combining 60 forward primers for TCR Vbeta segments and 13 reverse primers for TCR Jbeta segments was used. TCRdb carries this immuneACCESS record with in-frame sequences only. Its versions omit some clonotypes, under half of them owing to an unresolved V gene in the studies checked, with the rest unexplained. The sample yields approximately 74,000 clones; about 60% were counted once. Of the sample, around 5.8% is held by the ten largest clones. Specimen: PBMCs. Receptor source: a man aged 25 to 40 in good health and CMV-seropositive.

The rearrangement uses TRBV30 and TRBJ1-5, with D possibly matching TRBD1 (5 bases). CDR1 is GTSNPN, CDR2 SVGIG, per germline (reference sequence). Trimming removed 2 bases at V and 3 bases at J, with 11 bases between. The CDR3 loop spans 14 amino acids. In DNA form, the CDR3 reads TGTGCCTGGAGTATTGGAGGGGACAATCAGCCCCAGCATTTT. Its protein is CAWSIGGDNQPQHF.

This sequence joins TRBV7-6 and TRBJ1-2; D is uncertain. Germline assignment: CDR1 SGHVS and CDR2 FNYEAQ. Trimming removed 1 base at V and 3 bases at J, with 3 bases between. The CDR3 consists of 12 residues. CDR3 residues: CASSLGHYGYTF. In DNA, the CDR3 is TGTGCCAGCAGCTTAGGGCACTATGGCTACACCTTC. Full variable domain (remainder filled in from reference TRBV7-6 and TRBJ1-2): GAGVSQSPRYKVTKRGQDVALRCDPISGHVSLYWYRQALGQGPEFLTYFNYEAQQDKSGLPNDRFSAERPEGSISTLTIQRTEQRDSAMYRCASSLGHYGYTFGSGTRLTVV.

The gene calls are TRBV28 and TRBJ1-5, with 7 bases identical to TRBD1. The CDR3 extends over 14 amino acids. CDR1 and CDR2 (germline): MDHEN, SYDVKM. J was trimmed by 3 bases and V by 6 bases; bases with no gene match: 5. CDR3 loop: CASRKDRVNQPQHF. CDR3 in DNA: TGTGCCAGCAGAAAAGACAGGGTCAATCAGCCCCAGCATTTT.

This clone came up a few times. The chain carries TRBV2 and TRBJ1-6; TRBD1 agrees at 9 bases. Germline V lookup: CDR1 SNHLY, CDR2 FYNNEI. The CDR3 length is 15 residues. Unmatched junction bases numbered 8, after V lost 7 bases and J lost 7 bases. In DNA, the CDR3 is TGTGCCAGCACCTCAGAACAGGGGGCGAATTCACCCCTCCACTTT. Protein sequence: CASTSEQGANSPLHF.

The chain recombines TRBV5-1 with TRBJ2-5, with 7 nucleotides matching TRBD1. The DNA end favors TRBJ2-7, so the J call may be wrong. CDR1 SGHRS and CDR2 YFSETQ come from the germline V gene. This CDR3 contains 16 residues. CDR3 residues: CASTQGNRGVVYEQYF. For the CDR3, the DNA is TGCGCCAGCACGCAAGGGAACAGGGGAGTCGTCTACGAGCAGTACTTC.

In this sample, this clone turned up a few times. The chain uses TRBV5-4 and TRBJ2-3; D is possibly TRBD2 (7 bases). CDR3 size: 16 residues. The V gene lost 4 bases and the J gene lost 0 bases, with 15 bases spanning the gap. Germline CDR1 and CDR2: SGHNT and YYREEE (reference sequence). CDR3 coding DNA: TGTGCCAGCAGCCAAGCCGGGGGGCTTAGCACAGATACGCAGTATTTT. As protein: CASSQAGGLSTDTQYF.

This clone has a handful of counts. The chain carries TRBV9 and TRBJ2-5; 11 nucleotides align to TRBD1. CDR1 is SGDLS, CDR2 YYNGEE, per germline. Unmatched junction bases numbered 10, after V lost 4 bases and J lost 2 bases. CDR3 length: 17 residues. CDR3: CASSPTWGTGGQETQYF. The CDR3 DNA reads TGTGCCAGCAGCCCCACGTGGGGGACAGGGGGACAAGAGACCCAGTACTTC.

V usage is TRBV5-6 and J usage is TRBJ2-5, with 11 positions matching TRBD2. V lost 0 bases to trimming and J lost 4 bases; unmatched junction nucleotides: 8. Germline V gene lookup returns CDR1 SGHDT and CDR2 YYEEEE. This CDR3 region has 17 residues. CDR3 coding DNA: TGTGCCAGCAGCTTGGAGGCTAGCGGGAGGATCTCAGAGACCCAGTACTTC. Its protein is CASSLEASGRISETQYF.

The table lists this clone with a few counts. V usage is TRBV5-1 and J usage is TRBJ2-7; a weak D match, TRBD2 (5 bases). Looked up from germline, CDR1 is SGHRS and CDR2 is YFSETQ. The length of the CDR3 is 13 residues. Trimming left V 2 bases short and J 5 bases short, with 11 bases between. DNA for the CDR3: TGCGCCAGCAGCTTTACTAGATCAGACGAGCAGTACTTC. It encodes CASSFTRSDEQYF.

V gene TRBV5-1 combines with J gene TRBJ2-7; a possible D gene is TRBD1 (5 bases). The V and J ends lost 0 bases and 5 bases respectively, with 15 bases between them. The CDR3 runs 15 residues. Germline V gives CDR1 SGHRS, CDR2 YFSETQ. CDR3 residues: CASSLATRQNHEQYF. DNA for the CDR3: TGCGCCAGCAGCTTGGCTACCAGACAGAATCACGAGCAGTACTTC.

The CDR3 is CAISERGGQNEQFF. The DNA of the CDR3 is TGTGCCATCAGTGAGCGGGGGGGCCAGAATGAGCAGTTCTTC. This sequence joins TRBV10-3 and TRBJ2-1, with 8 bases lining up with TRBD2. The V gene's germline CDR1 is ENHRY and CDR2 SYGVKD. J lost 7 bases, V lost 2 bases, and 4 bases had no gene match. The CDR3 runs to 14 residues.

The chain combines TRBV10-3 with TRBJ2-3; 15 bases are a match to TRBD2. Trimming at V came to 7 bases and at J to 8 bases, leaving 7 bases not matched to a gene. This CDR3 comprises 15 residues. Germline V gene lookup returns CDR1 ENHRY and CDR2 SYGVKD. CDR3 nucleotide sequence: TGTGCCATCATGGGACTAGCGGGGGGCGAGGGTACGCAGTATTTT. Translated: CAIMGLAGGEGTQYF.

Remarks on this clone: One end of the junction is discordant with germline, which a read error may explain. For the CDR3, the DNA is TGTGCCGGCAGCTTCATGACTGTAGGGGGTGAGCAGTTCTTC. Translated: CAGSFMTVGGEQFF. The rearrangement uses TRBV11-2 and TRBJ2-1, with D possibly being TRBD1 (6 bases). The CDR3 consists of 14 residues. Germline V gene lookup returns CDR1 SGHAT and CDR2 FQNNGV.

This chain links TRBV4-2 with TRBJ2-1; a possible D gene is TRBD1 (7 bases). The CDR3 runs to 16 residues. V dropped 0 bases and J dropped 4 bases, with 13 bases sitting between them. CDR1 LGHNA and CDR2 YNFKEQ come from the germline V gene. The CDR3 sequence is CASSQERGDSYNEQFF. The DNA of the CDR3 is TGTGCCAGCAGCCAAGAACGCGGGGACAGTTACAATGAGCAGTTCTTC.